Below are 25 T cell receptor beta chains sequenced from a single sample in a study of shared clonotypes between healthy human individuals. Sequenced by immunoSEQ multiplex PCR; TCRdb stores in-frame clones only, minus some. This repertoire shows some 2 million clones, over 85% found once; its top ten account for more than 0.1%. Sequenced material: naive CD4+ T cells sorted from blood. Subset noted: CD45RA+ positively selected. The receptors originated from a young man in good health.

The CDR3 protein is CAWRPVGSGPLGYTF. Written as DNA, the CDR3 is TGTGCCTGGAGGCCTGTGGGTTCGGGGCCTTTGGGCTACACCTTC. This sequence joins TRBV30 and TRBJ1-2, with a possible D match to TRBD1 (5 bases). The germline V gene has CDR1 GTSNPN and CDR2 SVGIG (reference sequence). Trimming shortened V by 3 bases and J by 8 bases, and 22 bases separated the two germline ends. This CDR3 contains 15 residues.

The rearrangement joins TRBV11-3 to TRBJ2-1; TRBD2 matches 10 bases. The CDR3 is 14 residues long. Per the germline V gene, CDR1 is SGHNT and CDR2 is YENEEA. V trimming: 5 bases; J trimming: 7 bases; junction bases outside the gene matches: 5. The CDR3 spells CASSPSGRGNEQFF. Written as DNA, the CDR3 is TGTGCCAGCAGCCCAAGCGGGAGGGGTAATGAGCAGTTCTTC. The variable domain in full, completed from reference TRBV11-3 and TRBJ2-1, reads EAGVVQSPRYKIIEKKQPVAFWCNPISGHNTLYWYLQNLGQGPELLIRYENEEAVDDSQLPKDRFSAERLKGVDSTLKIQPAELGDSAVYLCASSPSGRGNEQFFGPGTRLTVL.

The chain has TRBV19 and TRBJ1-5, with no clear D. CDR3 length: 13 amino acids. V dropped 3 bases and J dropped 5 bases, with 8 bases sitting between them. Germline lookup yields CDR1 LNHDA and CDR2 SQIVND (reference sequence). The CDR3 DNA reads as TGTGCCAGTAGTATGAACGGGGATCAGCCCCAGCATTTT. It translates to CASSMNGDQPQHF.

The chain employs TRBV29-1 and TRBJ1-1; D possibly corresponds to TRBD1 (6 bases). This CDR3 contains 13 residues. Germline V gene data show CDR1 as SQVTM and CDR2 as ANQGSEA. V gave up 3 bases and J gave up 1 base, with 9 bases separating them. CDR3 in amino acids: CSVEWDTNTEAFF. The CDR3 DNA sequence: TGCAGCGTTGAGTGGGACACGAACACTGAAGCTTTCTTT.

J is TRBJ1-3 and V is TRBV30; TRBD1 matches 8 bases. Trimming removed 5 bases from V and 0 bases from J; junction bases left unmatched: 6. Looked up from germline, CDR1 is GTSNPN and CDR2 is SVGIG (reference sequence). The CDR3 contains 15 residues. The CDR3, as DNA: TGTGCCTGGGGACAGGGCCTTTACTCTGGAAACACCATATATTTT. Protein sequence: CAWGQGLYSGNTIYF.

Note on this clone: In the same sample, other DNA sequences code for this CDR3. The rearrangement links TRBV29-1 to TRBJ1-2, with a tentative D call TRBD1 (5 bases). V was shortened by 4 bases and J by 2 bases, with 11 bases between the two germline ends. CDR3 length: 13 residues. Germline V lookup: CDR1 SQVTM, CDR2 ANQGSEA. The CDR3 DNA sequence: TGCAGCGTTGGAGGGACCGCCAACTATGGCTACACCTTC. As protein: CSVGGTANYGYTF.

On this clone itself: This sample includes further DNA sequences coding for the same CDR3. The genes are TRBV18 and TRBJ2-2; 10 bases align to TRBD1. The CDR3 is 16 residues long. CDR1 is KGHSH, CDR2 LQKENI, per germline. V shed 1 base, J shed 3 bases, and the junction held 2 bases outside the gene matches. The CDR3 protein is CASSPRTGGDTGELFF. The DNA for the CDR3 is TGTGCCAGCTCACCACGGACAGGGGGAGACACCGGGGAGCTGTTTTTT.

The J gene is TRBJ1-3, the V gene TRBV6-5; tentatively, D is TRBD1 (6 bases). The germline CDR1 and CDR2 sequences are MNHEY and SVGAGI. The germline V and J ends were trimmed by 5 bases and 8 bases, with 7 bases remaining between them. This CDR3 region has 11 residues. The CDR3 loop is CASSTGHTIYF. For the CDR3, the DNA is TGTGCCAGCAGTACAGGGCACACCATATATTTT.

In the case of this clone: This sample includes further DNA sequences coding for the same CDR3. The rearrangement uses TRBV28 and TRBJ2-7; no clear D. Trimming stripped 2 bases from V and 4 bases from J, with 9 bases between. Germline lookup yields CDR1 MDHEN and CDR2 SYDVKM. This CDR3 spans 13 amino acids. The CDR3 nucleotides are TGTGCCAGCAGTTTAGAAGTCCCTTACGAGCAGTACTTC. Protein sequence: CASSLEVPYEQYF.

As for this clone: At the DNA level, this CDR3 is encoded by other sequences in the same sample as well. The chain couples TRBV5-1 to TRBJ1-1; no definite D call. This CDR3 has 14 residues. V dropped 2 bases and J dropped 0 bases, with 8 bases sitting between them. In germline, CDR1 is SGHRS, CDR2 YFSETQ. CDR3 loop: CASSFTGMNTEAFF. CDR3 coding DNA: TGCGCCAGCAGCTTTACTGGTATGAACACTGAAGCTTTCTTT.

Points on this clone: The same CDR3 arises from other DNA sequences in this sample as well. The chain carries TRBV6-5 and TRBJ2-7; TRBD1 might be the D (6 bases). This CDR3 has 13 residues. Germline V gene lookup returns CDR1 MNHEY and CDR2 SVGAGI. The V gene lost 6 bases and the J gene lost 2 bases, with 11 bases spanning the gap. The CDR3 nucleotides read TGTGCCAGCAGCCGGACAGTTGCCTACGAGCAGTACTTC. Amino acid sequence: CASSRTVAYEQYF.

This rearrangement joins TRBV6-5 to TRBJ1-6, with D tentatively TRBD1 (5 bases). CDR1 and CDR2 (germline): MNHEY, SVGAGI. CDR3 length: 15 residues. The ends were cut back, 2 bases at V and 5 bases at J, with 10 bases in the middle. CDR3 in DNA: TGTGCCAGCAGTTACACCAGACAGCATAATTCACCCCTCCACTTT. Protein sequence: CASSYTRQHNSPLHF.

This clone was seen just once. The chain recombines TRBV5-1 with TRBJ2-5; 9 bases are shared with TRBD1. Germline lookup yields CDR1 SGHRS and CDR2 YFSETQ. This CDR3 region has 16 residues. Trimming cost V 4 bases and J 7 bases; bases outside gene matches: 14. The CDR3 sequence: CASSPDRGLSPGTQYF. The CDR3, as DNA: TGCGCCAGCAGCCCGGACAGGGGACTATCACCTGGGACCCAGTACTTC.

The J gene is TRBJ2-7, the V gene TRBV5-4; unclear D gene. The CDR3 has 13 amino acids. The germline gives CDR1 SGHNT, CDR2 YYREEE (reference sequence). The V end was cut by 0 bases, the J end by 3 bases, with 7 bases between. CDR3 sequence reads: CASSLEAVYEQYF. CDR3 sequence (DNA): TGTGCCAGCAGCTTGGAGGCAGTCTACGAGCAGTACTTC.

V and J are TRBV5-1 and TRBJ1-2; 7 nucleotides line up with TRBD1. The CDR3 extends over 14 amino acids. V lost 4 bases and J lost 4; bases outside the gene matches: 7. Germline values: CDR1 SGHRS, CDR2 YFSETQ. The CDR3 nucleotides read TGCGCCAGCAGCGAGACAGGGACGGGCTATGGCTACACCTTC. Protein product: CASSETGTGYGYTF.

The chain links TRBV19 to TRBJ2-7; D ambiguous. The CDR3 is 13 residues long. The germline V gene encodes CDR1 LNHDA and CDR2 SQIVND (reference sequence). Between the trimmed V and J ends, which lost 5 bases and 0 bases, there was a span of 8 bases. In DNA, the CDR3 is TGTGCCAGTAGTGGAGCCCACTCCTACGAGCAGTACTTC. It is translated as CASSGAHSYEQYF. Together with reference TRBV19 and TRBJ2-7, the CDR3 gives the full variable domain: DGGITQSPKYLFRKEGQNVTLSCEQNLNHDAMYWYRQDPGQGLRLIYYSQIVNDFQKGDIAEGYSVSREKKESFPLTVTSAQKNPTAFYLCASSGAHSYEQYFGPGTRLTVT.

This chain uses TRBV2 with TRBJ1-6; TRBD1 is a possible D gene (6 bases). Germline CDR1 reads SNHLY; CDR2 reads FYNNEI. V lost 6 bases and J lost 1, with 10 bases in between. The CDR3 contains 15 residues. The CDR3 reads CASRVQGSYNSPLHF. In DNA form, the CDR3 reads TGTGCCAGCAGAGTACAGGGTTCCTATAATTCACCCCTCCACTTT. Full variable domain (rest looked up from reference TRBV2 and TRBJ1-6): EPEVTQTPSHQVTQMGQEVILRCVPISNHLYFYWYRQILGQKVEFLVSFYNNEISEKSEIFDDQFSVERPDGSNFTLKIRSTKLEDSAMYFCASRVQGSYNSPLHFGNGTRLTVT.

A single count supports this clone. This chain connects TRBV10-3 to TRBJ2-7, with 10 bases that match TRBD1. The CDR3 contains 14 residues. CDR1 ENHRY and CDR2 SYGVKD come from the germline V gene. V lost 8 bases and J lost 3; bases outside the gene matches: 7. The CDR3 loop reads CAILTGGEDYEQYF. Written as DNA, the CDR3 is TGTGCCATCCTGACAGGGGGCGAGGACTACGAGCAGTACTTC.

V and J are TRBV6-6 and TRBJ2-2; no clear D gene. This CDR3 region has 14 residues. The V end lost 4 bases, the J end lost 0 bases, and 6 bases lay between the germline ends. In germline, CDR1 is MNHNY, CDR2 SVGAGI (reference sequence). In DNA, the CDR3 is TGTGCCAGCAGTTCCACTACGAACACCGGGGAGCTGTTTTTT. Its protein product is CASSSTTNTGELFF.

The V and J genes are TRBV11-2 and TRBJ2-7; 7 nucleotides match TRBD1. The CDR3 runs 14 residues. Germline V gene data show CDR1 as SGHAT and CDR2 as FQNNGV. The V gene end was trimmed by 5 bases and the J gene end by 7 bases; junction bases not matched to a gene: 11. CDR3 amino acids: CASSTTGPYAEQYF. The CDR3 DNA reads TGTGCCAGCAGCACGACAGGGCCTTACGCGGAGCAGTACTTC.

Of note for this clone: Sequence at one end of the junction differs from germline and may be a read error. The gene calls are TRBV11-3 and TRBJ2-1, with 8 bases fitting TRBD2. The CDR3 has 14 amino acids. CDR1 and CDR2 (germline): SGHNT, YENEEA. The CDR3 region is CASSLAGIRDEQFF. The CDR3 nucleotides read TGTGCCAGCAGTTTAGCGGGAATTAGAGATGAGCAGTTCTTC.

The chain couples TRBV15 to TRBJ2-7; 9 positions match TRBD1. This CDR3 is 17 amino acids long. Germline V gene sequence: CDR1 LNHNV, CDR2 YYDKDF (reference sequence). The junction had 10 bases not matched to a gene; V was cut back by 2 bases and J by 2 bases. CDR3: CATSRSPGQGSTYEQYF. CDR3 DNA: TGTGCCACCAGCAGATCTCCCGGACAGGGGTCAACCTACGAGCAGTACTTC.

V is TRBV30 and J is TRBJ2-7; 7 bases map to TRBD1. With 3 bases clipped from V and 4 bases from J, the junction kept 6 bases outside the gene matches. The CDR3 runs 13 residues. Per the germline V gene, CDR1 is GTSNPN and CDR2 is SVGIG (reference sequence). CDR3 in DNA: TGTGCCTGGAGATCCCAACAGGGGTACGAGCAGTACTTC. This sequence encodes CAWRSQQGYEQYF.

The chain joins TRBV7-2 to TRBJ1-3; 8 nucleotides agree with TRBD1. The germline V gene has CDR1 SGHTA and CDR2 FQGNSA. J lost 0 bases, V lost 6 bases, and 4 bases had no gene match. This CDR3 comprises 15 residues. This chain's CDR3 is CASRPDRGSGNTIYF. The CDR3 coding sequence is TGTGCCAGCAGACCCGACAGGGGCTCTGGAAACACCATATATTTT.

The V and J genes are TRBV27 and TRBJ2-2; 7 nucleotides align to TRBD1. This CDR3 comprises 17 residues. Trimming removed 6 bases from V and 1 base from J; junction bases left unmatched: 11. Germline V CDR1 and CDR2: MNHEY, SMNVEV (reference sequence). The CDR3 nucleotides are TGTGCCAGCAGATTAGAGTCAGGGGGAAGGAACACCGGGGAGCTGTTTTTT. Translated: CASRLESGGRNTGELFF.